This TCR beta chain comes out of a study of blood T cell repertoires in COVID-19. At the level of the study: Collection of acute and convalescent COVID-19 samples took place in the United States, Italy and Spain. The cDNA or gDNA used as material had been derived from T cells, B-cell-depleted T cells, or PBMCs.

Assay: immunoSEQ multiplex PCR; the TCRdb copy retains only in-frame clones and omits some. The profile shows 160,000 or so clones, approximately 91% of them singletons. Germline V CDR1 and CDR2: KGHDR, SFDVKD. This CDR3 is 15 amino acids long. With 1 base clipped from V and 5 bases from J, the junction kept 4 bases outside the gene matches. The sequencing sample was made of peripheral blood. The clonotype comes from a man between 18 and 35 years old with acute or convalescent COVID-19. V is TRBV24-1 and J is TRBJ2-3; 8 bases align to TRBD2. The CDR3 nucleotides read TGTGCCACCAGTGATTTCCGAACTAGCGGAGATACGCAGTATTTT. This sequence encodes CATSDFRTSGDTQYF.